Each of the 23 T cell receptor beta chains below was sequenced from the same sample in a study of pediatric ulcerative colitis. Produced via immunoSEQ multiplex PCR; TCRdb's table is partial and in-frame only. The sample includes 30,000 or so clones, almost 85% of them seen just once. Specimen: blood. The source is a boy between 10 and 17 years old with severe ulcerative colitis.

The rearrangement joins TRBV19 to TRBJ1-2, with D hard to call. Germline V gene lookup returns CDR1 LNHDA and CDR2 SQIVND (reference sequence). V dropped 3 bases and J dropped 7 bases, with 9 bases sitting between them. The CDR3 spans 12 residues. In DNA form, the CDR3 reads TGTGCCAGTAGTATGAGCCAGGTTGGCTACACCTTC. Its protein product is CASSMSQVGYTF.

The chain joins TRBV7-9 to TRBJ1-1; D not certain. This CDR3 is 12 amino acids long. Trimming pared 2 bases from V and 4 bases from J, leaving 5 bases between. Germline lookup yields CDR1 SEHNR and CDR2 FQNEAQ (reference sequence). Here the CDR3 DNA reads TGTGCCAGCAGCTTACCCAGCACTGAAGCTTTCTTT. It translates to CASSLPSTEAFF.

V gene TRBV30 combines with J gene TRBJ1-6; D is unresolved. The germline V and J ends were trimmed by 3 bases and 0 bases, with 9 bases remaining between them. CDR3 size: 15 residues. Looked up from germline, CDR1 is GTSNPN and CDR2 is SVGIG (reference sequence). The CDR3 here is CAWSGVNSYNSPLHF. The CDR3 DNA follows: TGTGCCTGGAGCGGAGTAAACTCCTATAATTCACCCCTCCACTTT.

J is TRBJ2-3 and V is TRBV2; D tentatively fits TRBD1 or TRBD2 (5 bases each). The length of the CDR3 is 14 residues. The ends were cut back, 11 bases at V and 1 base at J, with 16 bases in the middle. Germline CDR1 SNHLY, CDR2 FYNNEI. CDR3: CAGAPEGGTDTQYF. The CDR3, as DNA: TGTGCCGGGGCCCCTGAGGGAGGCACAGATACGCAGTATTTT. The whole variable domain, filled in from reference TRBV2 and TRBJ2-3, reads EPEVTQTPSHQVTQMGQEVILRCVPISNHLYFYWYRQILGQKVEFLVSFYNNEISEKSEIFDDQFSVERPDGSNFTLKIRSTKLEDSAMYFCAGAPEGGTDTQYFGPGTRLTVL.

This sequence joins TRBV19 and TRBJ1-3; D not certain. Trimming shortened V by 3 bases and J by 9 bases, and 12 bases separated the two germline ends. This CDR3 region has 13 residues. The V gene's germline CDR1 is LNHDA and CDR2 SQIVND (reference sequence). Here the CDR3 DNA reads TGTGCCAGTAGTATCCTCGTGCGGGGCACCATATATTTT. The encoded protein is CASSILVRGTIYF. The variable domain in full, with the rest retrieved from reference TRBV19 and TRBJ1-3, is DGGITQSPKYLFRKEGQNVTLSCEQNLNHDAMYWYRQDPGQGLRLIYYSQIVNDFQKGDIAEGYSVSREKKESFPLTVTSAQKNPTAFYLCASSILVRGTIYFGEGSWLTVV.

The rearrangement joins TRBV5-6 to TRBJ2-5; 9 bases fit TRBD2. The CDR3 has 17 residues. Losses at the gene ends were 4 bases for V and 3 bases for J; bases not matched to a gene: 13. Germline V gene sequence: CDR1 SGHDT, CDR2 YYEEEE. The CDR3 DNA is TGTGCCAGCAGCGGCCCCCGAGGAGCGGGGGGCGAAGAGACCCAGTACTTC. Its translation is CASSGPRGAGGEETQYF.

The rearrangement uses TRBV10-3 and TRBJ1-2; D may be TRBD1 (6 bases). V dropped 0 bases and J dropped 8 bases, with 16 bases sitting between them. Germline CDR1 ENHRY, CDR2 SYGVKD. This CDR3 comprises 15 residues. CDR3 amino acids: CAISESRTVSWGYTF. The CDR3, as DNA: TGTGCCATCAGTGAGTCGCGGACAGTCAGCTGGGGCTACACCTTC.

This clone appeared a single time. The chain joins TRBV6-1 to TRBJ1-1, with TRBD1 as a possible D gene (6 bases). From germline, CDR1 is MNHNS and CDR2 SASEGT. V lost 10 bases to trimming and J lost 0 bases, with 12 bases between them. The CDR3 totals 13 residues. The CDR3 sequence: CATARGLNTEAFF. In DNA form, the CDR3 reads TGTGCCACCGCGCGGGGGCTGAACACTGAAGCTTTCTTT.

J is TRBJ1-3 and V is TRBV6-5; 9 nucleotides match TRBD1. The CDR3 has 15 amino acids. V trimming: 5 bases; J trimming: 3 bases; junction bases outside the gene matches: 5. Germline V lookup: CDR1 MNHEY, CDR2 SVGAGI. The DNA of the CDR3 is TGTGCCAGCAGTATCGACAGGGGGGTTGGAAACACCATATATTTT. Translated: CASSIDRGVGNTIYF.

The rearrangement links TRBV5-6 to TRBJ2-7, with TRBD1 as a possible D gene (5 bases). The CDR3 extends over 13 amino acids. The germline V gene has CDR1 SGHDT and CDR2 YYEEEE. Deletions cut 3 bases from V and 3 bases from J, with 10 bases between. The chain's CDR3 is CASSYKTVYEQYF. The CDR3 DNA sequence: TGTGCCAGCAGCTATAAGACAGTCTACGAGCAGTACTTC. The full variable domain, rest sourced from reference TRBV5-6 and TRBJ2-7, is DAGVTQSPTHLIKTRGQQVTLRCSPKSGHDTVSWYQQALGQGPQFIFQYYEEEERQRGNFPDRFSGHQFPNYSSELNVNALLLGDSALYLCASSYKTVYEQYFGPGTRLTVT.

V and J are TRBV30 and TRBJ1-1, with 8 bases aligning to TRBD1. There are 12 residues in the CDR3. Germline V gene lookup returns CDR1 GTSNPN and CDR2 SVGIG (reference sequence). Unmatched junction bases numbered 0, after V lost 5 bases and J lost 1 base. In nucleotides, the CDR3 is TGTGCCTGGGACAGGGGGAACACTGAAGCTTTCTTT. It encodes CAWDRGNTEAFF.

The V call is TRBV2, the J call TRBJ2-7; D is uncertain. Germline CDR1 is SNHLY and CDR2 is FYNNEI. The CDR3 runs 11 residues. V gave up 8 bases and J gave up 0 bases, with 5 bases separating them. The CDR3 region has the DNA TGTGCCAGCCGTGCCTCCTACGAGCAGTACTTC. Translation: CASRASYEQYF. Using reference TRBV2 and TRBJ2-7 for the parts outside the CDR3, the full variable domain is EPEVTQTPSHQVTQMGQEVILRCVPISNHLYFYWYRQILGQKVEFLVSFYNNEISEKSEIFDDQFSVERPDGSNFTLKIRSTKLEDSAMYFCASRASYEQYFGPGTRLTVT.

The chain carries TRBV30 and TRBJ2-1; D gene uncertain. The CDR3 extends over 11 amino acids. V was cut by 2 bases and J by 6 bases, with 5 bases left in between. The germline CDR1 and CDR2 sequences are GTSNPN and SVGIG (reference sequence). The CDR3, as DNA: TGTGCCTGGAGTTTTTTCAATGAGCAGTTCTTC. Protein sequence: CAWSFFNEQFF.

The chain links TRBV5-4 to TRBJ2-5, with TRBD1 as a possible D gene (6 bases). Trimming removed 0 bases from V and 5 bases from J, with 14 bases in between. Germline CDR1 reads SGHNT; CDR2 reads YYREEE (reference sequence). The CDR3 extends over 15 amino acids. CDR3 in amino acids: CASSLASQGRETQYF. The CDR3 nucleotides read TGTGCCAGCAGCTTGGCATCCCAGGGGCGGGAGACCCAGTACTTC.

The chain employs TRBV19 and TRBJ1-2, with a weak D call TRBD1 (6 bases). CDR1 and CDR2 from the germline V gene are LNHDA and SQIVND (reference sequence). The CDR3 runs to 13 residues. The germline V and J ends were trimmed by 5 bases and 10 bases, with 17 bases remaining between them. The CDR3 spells CASSPGTPALYTF. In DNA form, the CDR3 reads TGTGCCAGTAGTCCCGGGACACCCGCACTCTACACCTTC. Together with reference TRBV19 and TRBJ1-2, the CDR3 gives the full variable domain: DGGITQSPKYLFRKEGQNVTLSCEQNLNHDAMYWYRQDPGQGLRLIYYSQIVNDFQKGDIAEGYSVSREKKESFPLTVTSAQKNPTAFYLCASSPGTPALYTFGSGTRLTVV.

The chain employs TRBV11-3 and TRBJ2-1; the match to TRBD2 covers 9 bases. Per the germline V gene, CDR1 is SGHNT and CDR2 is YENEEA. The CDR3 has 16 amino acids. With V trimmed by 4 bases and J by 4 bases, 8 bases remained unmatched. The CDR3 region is CASSSPGTSLYNEQFF. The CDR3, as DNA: TGTGCCAGCAGCTCGCCCGGGACTAGCCTGTACAATGAGCAGTTCTTC.

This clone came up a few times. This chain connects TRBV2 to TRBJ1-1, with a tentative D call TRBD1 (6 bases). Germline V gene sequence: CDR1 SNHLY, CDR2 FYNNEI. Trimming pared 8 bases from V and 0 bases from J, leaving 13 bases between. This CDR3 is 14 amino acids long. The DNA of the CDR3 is TGTGCCAGCGACCCGGACAGACTGAACACTGAAGCTTTCTTT. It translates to CASDPDRLNTEAFF.

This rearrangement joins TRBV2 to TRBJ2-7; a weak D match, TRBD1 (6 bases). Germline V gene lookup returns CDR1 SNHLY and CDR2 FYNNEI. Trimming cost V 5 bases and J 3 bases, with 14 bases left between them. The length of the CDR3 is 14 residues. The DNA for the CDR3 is TGTGCCAGCAGTCTGACAGGATCCGACTACGAGCAGTACTTC. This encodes CASSLTGSDYEQYF.

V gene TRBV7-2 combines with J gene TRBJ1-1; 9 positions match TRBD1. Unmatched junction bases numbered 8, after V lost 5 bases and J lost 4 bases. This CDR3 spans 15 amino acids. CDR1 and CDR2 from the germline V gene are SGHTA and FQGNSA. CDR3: CASSLAGQGSTEAFF. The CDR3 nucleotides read TGTGCCAGCAGCCTCGCAGGACAGGGGAGCACTGAAGCTTTCTTT.

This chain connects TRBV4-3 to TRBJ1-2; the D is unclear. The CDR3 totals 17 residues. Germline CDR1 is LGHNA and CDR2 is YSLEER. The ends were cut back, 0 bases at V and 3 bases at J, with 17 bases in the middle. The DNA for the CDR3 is TGCGCCAGCAGCCAAGATCCGGGCCCGATGTTTGACTATGGCTACACCTTC. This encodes CASSQDPGPMFDYGYTF.

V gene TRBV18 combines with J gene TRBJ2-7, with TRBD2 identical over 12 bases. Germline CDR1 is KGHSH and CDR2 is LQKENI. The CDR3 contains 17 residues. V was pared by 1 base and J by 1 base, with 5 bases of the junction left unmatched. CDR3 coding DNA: TGTGCCAGCTCACCACGGGCTAGCGGGGGGGGATCCTACGAGCAGTACTTC. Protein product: CASSPRASGGGSYEQYF.

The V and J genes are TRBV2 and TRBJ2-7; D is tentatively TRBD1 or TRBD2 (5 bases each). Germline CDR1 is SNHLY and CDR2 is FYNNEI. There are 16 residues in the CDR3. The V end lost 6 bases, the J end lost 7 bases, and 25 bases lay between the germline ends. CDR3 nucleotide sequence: TGTGCCAGCAGCCCCCTGGGACCCGGCTTATCGGGGGAGCAGTACTTC. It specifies CASSPLGPGLSGEQYF.

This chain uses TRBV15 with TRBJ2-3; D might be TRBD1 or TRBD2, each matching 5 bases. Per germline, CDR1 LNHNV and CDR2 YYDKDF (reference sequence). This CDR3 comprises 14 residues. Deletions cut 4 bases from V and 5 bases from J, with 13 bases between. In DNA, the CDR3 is TGTGCCACCAGCAAGGGACCCTCGGGAGATACGCAGTATTTT. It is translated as CATSKGPSGDTQYF. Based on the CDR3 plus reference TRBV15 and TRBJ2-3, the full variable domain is DAMVIQNPRYQVTQFGKPVTLSCSQTLNHNVMYWYQQKSSQAPKLLFHYYDKDFNNEADTPDNFQSRRPNTSFCFLDIRSPGLGDTAMYLCATSKGPSGDTQYFGPGTRLTVL.